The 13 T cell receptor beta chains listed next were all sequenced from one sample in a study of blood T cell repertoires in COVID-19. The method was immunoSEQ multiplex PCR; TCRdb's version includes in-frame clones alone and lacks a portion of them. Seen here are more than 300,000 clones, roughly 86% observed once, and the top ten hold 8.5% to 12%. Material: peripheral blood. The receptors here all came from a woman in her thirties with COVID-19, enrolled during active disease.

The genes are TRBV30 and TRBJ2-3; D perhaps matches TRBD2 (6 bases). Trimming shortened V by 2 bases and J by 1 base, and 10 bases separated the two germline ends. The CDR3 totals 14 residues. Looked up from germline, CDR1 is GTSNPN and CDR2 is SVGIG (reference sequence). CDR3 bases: TGTGCCTGGAGTTGGAGGGACCGCACAGATACGCAGTATTTT. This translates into CAWSWRDRTDTQYF. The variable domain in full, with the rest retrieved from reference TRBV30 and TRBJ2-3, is SQTIHQWPATLVQPVGSPLSLECTVEGTSNPNLYWYRQAAGRGLQLLFYSVGIGQISSEVPQNLSASRPQDRQFILSSKKLLLSDSGFYLCAWSWRDRTDTQYFGPGTRLTVL.

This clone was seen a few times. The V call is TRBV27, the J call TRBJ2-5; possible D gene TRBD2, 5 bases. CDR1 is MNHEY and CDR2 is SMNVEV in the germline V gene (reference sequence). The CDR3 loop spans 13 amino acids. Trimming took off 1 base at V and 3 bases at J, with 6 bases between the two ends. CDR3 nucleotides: TGTGCCAGCAGTTTATTCGGGAAAGAGACCCAGTACTTC. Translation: CASSLFGKETQYF.

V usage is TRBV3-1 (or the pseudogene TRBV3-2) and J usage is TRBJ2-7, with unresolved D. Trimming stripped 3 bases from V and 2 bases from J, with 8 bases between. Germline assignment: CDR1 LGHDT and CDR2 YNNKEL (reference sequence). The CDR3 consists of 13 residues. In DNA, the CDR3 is TGTGCCAGCAGCCATGTAGGAGCCTACGAGCAGTACTTC. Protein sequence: CASSHVGAYEQYF.

In DNA form, the CDR3 reads TGTGCCAGCAGCTTCTTACAGTCCTACGAGCAGTACTTC. Translation: CASSFLQSYEQYF. The chain has TRBV7-2 and TRBJ2-7; D remains ambiguous. Per the germline V gene, CDR1 is SGHTA and CDR2 is FQGNSA. The CDR3 covers 13 residues. V lost 3 bases, J lost 1 base, and 7 bases lay in between.

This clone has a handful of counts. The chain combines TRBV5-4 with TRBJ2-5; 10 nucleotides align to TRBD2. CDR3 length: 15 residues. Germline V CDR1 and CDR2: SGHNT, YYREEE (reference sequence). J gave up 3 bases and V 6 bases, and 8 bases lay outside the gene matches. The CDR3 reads CASTSRTSGKETQYF. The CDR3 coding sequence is TGTGCCAGCACCTCGCGGACTAGCGGAAAAGAGACCCAGTACTTC.

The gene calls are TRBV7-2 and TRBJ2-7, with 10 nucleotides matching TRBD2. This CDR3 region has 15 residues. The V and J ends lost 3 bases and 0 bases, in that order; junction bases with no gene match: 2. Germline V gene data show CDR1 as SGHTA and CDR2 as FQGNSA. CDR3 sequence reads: CASSLSGRGSYEQYF. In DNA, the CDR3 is TGTGCCAGCAGCTTGAGCGGGAGGGGCTCCTACGAGCAGTACTTC.

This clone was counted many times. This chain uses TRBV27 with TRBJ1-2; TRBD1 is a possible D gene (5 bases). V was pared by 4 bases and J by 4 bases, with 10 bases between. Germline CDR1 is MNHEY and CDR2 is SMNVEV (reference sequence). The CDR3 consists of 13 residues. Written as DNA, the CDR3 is TGTGCCAGCAGTTCACAGGCTTCCTATGGCTACACCTTC. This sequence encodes CASSSQASYGYTF.

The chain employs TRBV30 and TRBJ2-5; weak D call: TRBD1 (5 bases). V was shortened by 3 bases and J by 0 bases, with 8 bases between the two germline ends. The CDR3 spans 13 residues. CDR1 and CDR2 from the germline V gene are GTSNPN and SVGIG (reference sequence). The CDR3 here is CAWRGVNQETQYF. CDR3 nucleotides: TGTGCCTGGAGAGGGGTAAACCAAGAGACCCAGTACTTC.

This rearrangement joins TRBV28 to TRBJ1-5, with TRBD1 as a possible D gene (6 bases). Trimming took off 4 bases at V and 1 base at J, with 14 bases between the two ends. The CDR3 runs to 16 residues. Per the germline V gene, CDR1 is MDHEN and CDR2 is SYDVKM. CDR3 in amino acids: CASSSHQGPSNQPQHF. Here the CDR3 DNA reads TGTGCCAGCAGTTCCCACCAGGGGCCGAGCAATCAGCCCCAGCATTTT.

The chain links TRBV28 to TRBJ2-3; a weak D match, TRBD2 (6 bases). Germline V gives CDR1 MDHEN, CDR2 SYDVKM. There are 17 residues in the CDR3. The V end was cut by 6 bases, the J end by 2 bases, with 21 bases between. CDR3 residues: CASRTAGSGSYTDTQYF. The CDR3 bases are TGTGCCAGCAGAACTGCCGGTAGCGGTTCCTACACAGATACGCAGTATTTT.

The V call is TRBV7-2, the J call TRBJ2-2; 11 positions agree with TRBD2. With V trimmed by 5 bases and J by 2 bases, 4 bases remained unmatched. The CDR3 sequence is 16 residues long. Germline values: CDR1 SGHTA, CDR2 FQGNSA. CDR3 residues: CASSLGTSGNTGELFF. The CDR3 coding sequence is TGTGCCAGCAGCCTAGGGACTAGCGGAAACACCGGGGAGCTGTTTTTT.

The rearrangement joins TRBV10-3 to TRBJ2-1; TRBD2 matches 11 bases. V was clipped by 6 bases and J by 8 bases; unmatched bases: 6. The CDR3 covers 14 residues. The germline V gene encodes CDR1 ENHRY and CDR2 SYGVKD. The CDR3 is CAISQTSGKYEQFF. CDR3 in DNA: TGTGCCATCAGCCAGACTAGCGGGAAGTATGAGCAGTTCTTC.

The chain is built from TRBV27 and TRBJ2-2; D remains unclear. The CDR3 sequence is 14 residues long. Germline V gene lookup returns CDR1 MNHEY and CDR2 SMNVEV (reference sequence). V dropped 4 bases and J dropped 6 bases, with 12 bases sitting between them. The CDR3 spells CASSSGGASGELFF. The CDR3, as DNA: TGTGCCAGCAGTTCTGGCGGAGCGTCCGGGGAGCTGTTTTTT.